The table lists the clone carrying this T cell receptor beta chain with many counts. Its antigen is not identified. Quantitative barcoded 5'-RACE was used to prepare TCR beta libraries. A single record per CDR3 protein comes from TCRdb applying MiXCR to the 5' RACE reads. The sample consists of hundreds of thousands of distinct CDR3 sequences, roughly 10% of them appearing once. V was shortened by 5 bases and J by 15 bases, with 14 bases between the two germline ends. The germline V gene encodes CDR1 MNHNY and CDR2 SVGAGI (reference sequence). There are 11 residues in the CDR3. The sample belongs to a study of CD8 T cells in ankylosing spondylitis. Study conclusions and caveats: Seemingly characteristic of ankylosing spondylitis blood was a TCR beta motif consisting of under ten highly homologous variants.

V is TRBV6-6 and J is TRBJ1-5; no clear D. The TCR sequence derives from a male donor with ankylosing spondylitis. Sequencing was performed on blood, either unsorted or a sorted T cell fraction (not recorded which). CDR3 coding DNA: TGTGCCAGCAGTCAGACATTGAGGGCGCATTTT. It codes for CASSQTLRAHF.